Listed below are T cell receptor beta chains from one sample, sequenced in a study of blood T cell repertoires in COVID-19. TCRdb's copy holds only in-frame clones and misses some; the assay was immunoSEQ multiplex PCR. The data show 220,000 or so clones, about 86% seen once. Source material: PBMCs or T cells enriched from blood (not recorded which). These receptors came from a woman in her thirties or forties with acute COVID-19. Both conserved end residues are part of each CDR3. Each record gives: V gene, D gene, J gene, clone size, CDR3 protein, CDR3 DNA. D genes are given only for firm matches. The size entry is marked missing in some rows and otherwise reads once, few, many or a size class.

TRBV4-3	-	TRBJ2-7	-	CASSQTTGLNTQYF	TGCGCCAGCAGCCAAACGACAGGTTTGAATACGCAGTACTTC
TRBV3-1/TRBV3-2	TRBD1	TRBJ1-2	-	CASSQGSGTGEGYTF	TGTGCCAGCAGCCAAGGGTCTGGGACAGGGGAAGGCTACACCTTC
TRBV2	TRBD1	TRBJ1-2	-	CASKPGQGVIYGYTF	TGTGCCAGCAAACCGGGACAGGGGGTGATCTATGGCTACACCTTC
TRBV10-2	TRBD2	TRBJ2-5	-	CASSEIAGGLGTQYF	TGCGCCAGCAGTGAAATAGCGGGGGGGCTTGGGACCCAGTACTTC
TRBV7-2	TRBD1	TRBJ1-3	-	CASSFKQGRNTIYF	TGTGCCAGCAGCTTCAAACAGGGGAGAAACACCATATATTTT
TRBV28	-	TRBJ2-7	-	CASSGEDEQYF	TGTGCCAGCAGTGGGGAGGACGAGCAGTACTTC
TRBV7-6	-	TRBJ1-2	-	CASSLVEGPPSGYTF	TGTGCCAGCAGCTTAGTTGAGGGCCCTCCGTCTGGCTACACCTTC
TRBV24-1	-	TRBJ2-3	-	CATSDPASAAGTDTQYF	TGTGCCACCAGTGATCCCGCTAGCGCGGCTGGCACAGATACGCAGTATTTT
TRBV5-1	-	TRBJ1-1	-	CASSLSRAGTEAFF	TGCGCCAGCAGCTTGTCCAGGGCAGGTACTGAAGCTTTCTTT
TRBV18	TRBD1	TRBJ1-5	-	CASSRTGTNQPQHF	TGTGCCAGCTCGCGGACAGGGACCAATCAGCCCCAGCATTTT
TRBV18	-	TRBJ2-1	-	CASSLTELVEQFF	TGTGCCAGCTCATTGACAGAACTTGTTGAGCAGTTCTTC
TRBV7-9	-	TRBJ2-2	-	CASSSGGPRTGELFF	TGTGCCAGCAGCAGCGGAGGGCCGAGAACCGGGGAGCTGTTTTTT
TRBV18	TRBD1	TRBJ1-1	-	CASSPRPGTGGTTEAFF	TGTGCCAGCTCACCCCGTCCCGGGACAGGGGGAACCACTGAAGCTTTCTTT
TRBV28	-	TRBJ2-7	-	CASSLSRGSSYEQYF	TGTGCCAGCAGTTTAAGCCGGGGTAGCTCCTACGAGCAGTACTTC
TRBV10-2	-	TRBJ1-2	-	CASREPGGVCTF	TGCGCCAGCAGGGAACCCGGGGGTGTCTGTACCTTC
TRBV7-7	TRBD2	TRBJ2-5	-	CASSLGLAGGETQYF	TGTGCCAGCAGCTTAGGACTAGCGGGAGGGGAGACCCAGTACTTC
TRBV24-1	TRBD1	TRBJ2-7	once	CATSTGQGYSYEQYF	TGTGCCACCAGTACGGGACAGGGTTACTCCTACGAGCAGTACTTC
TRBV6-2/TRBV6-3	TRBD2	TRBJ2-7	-	CASRPKGLGLAFYEQYF	TGTGCCAGCAGACCTAAAGGACTGGGACTAGCGTTCTACGAGCAGTACTTC
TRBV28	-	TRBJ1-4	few	CASNGADPPNEKLFF	TGTGCCAGCAATGGGGCTGACCCACCTAATGAAAAACTGTTTTTT
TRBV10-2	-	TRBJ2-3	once	CASQGGVHTDTQYF	TGCGCCAGCCAGGGTGGGGTTCACACAGATACGCAGTATTTT
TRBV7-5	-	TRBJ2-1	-	CVRSPAKMVGGLDEQFF	TGTGTCAGAAGCCCCGCGAAAATGGTGGGAGGGCTTGATGAGCAGTTCTTC
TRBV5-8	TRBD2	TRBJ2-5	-	CASPTLAQQETQYF	TGTGCAAGCCCAACACTAGCGCAGCAAGAGACCCAGTACTTC
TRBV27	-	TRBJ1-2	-	CASSFQGNYGYTF	TGTGCCAGCAGTTTTCAGGGAAACTATGGCTACACCTTC
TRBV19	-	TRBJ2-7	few	CASSPGLSYEQYF	TGTGCCAGTAGTCCGGGACTCTCCTACGAGCAGTACTTC
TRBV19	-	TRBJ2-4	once	CASSPAGGAYIQYF	TGTGCCAGTAGTCCTGCTGGGGGCGCTTACATTCAGTACTTC
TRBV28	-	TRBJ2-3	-	CASSRWASTDTQYF	TGTGCCAGCAGTCGTTGGGCAAGCACAGATACGCAGTATTTT
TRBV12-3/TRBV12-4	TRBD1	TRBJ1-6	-	CASNGQGSPLHF	TGTGCCAGCAACGGACAGGGCTCACCCCTCCACTTT
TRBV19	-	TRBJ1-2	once	CASSTEGGGYTF	TGTGCCAGTAGTACAGAGGGAGGAGGCTACACCTTC
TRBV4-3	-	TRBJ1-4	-	CASSQAQGNEKLFF	TGCGCCAGCAGCCAAGCACAGGGTAATGAAAAACTGTTTTTT
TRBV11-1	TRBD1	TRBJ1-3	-	CASSSPDRGQGNTIYF	TGTGCCAGCAGCTCCCCGGACAGGGGGCAAGGAAACACCATATATTTT
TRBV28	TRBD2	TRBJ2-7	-	CASSDAGVTYEQYF	TGTGCCAGCAGTGATGCGGGGGTGACCTACGAGCAGTACTTC
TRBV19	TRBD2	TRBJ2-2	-	CATPREGTGELFF	TGTGCCACCCCGCGGGAGGGGACCGGGGAGCTGTTTTTT
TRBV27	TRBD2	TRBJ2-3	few	CASRTIAGLTQYF	TGTGCCAGCAGGACGATAGCGGGCCTTACGCAGTATTTT
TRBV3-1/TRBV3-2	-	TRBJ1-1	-	CASSQMDTSEAFF	TGTGCCAGCAGCCAAATGGACACGTCCGAAGCTTTCTTT
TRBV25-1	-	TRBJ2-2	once	CASTNSQGTGELFF	TGTGCCAGCACAAACTCCCAGGGGACCGGGGAGCTGTTTTTT
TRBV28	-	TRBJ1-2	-	CASSPTGMDINYGYTF	TGTGCCAGCAGTCCCACAGGGATGGATATTAACTATGGCTACACCTTC
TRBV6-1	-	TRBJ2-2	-	CASSDVRTNTGELFF	TGTGCCAGCAGTGATGTCAGGACGAACACCGGGGAGCTGTTTTTT